This TCR delta chain was recovered during a study of gamma-delta chains in newborns, infants, children. In the study overall: Innate gammadelta T cells reportedly expand polyclonally right after birth, driven by microbial exposure, per the title.

In its sample, this clone ranks as large (0.1 to 1%). The identical CDR3 is also encoded by other nucleotide sequences in the sample. The CDR3 runs to 19 residues. Trimming cost V 3 bases and J 1 base; bases outside gene matches: 16. CDR1 is GEAIGNYY, CDR2 EKD, per germline. TCRdb re-called clones from the reads using CATT. The table includes fewer than 5,000 delta-chain clones, approximately 14% detected once. This clonotype originated in a child who was a newborn, infant or young child, either healthy, febrile or measles-vaccinated (not recorded which). The sample was blood. V and J are TRDV2 and TRDJ1, with 10 bases that match TRDD3. The CDR3 DNA reads as TGTGCCTGTGACCCTCTCGGTCAGGGGGATACGGCCGCCACCGATAAACTCATCTTT. Its protein product is CACDPLGQGDTAATDKLIF.